The sample holds one count of the clone carrying this T cell receptor (beta chain). Participant reports of clinical history set cohort assignment. As processed by the authors: The authors estimated nucleated cell counts from reference gene primer amplification. Assay used: immunoSEQ multiplex PCR; TCRdb lists only in-frame clones, some missing. That table gives V, J and clone size, and the DNA gave D and trimming. The profile shows roughly 250,000 clones, about 90% of them singletons. The germline CDR1 and CDR2 sequences are MDHEN and SYDVKM. The CDR3 consists of 15 residues. The V gene lost 4 bases and the J gene lost 1 base, with 11 bases spanning the gap. This record belongs to a study of blood T cell repertoires in COVID-19. About the study: The United States, Italy and Spain were the sources of the acute and convalescent COVID-19 samples. Sources were T cells, B-cell-depleted T cells, or PBMCs; the material itself was cDNA or gDNA.

The chain carries TRBV28 and TRBJ2-4, with TRBD2 as a possible D gene (6 bases). The receptor's source is a human donor in a cohort exposed to, infected with or recovered from COVID-19 (not recorded which). The donor label of this sample is uncertain. Sequencing was performed on PBMCs or T cells enriched from blood (not recorded which). CDR3: CASSYREMAKNIQYF. The CDR3 nucleotides are TGTGCCAGCAGTTACCGGGAGATGGCCAAAAACATTCAGTACTTC. Full variable domain (missing parts from reference TRBV28 and TRBJ2-4): DVKVTQSSRYLVKRTGEKVFLECVQDMDHENMFWYRQDPGLGLRLIYFSYDVKMKEKGDIPEGYSVSREKKERFSLILESASTNQTSMYLCASSYREMAKNIQYFGAGTRLSVL.